The subject of this entry is one TCR beta chain. The ends were cut back, 4 bases at V and 5 bases at J, with 13 bases in the middle. The germline V gene has CDR1 SGDLS and CDR2 YYNGEE. This CDR3 region has 14 residues. The PCR had 60 Vbeta and 13 Jbeta primers. As handled by the study authors: Around 9.9 million shared chains were among the about 80 million unique TCR beta chains that a later analysis counted. The repertoire was sequenced with immunoSEQ multiplex PCR; TCRdb's copy has only in-frame clones and lacks some. That table gives V, J and clone size, and the DNA gave D and trimming. This table holds some 33,000 clones, roughly 69% found once. The sample originates from a study of cytomegalovirus exposure and HLA in healthy donors. Study information: There were some 380 genotyped donors. Of these, roughly 80% fell in the genetic ancestry cluster associated with self-reported Caucasian donors.

The chain combines TRBV9 with TRBJ1-5, with a possible D match to TRBD1 (6 bases). Sequencing used PBMCs. This TCR derives from a man aged 45-60 years in good health and CMV-seropositive. The CDR3 bases are TGTGCCAGCAGCCCCGGGCAGGGGTATCAGCCCCAGCATTTT. This encodes CASSPGQGYQPQHF.